This TCR beta chain was recovered during a study of control samples from healthy donors and cancer patients. This CDR3 is 16 amino acids long. V shed 5 bases, J shed 5 bases, and the junction held 12 bases outside the gene matches. Germline CDR1 and CDR2: SGHTA and FQGTGA. Assay used: immunoSEQ multiplex PCR; TCRdb lists only in-frame clones, some missing. This table holds approximately 170,000 clones, about nine tenths found once. The sequence derives from a woman aged 25 to 39 in good health. The chain links TRBV7-3 to TRBJ2-1; TRBD2 aligns across 7 bases. The source material was blood. The CDR3 here is CASSLRNLAGDNEQFF. CDR3 in DNA: TGTGCCAGCAGCCTTAGGAATTTGGCGGGAGACAATGAGCAGTTCTTC.